This T cell receptor (beta chain) originates from a study of T cell responses to AZD1222 COVID-19 vaccine. Whole-study findings and limits: Spike regions recognized by vaccine-associated CD4 TCRs spanned the protein, led by 160-218 and 743-854.

The assay was immunoSEQ multiplex PCR, and TCRdb's table has in-frame clones only and misses some. The table lists 90,000 to 150,000 clones, approximately 86% of them singletons, with 5.5% to 8% in the top ten. Germline CDR1 is SQVTM and CDR2 is ANQGSEA. The V gene lost 6 bases and the J gene lost 0 bases, with 5 bases spanning the gap. CDR3 length equals 12 residues. To note about this clone: Its antigen is as yet unknown.

The V gene is TRBV29-1, the J gene TRBJ2-2, with D uncertain. This specimen was peripheral blood, taken on day 0 of AZD1222 vaccination. This TCR was sampled from an adult in good health. CDR3 sequence reads: CSVKTNTGELFF. DNA for the CDR3: TGCAGCGTAAAAACGAACACCGGGGAGCTGTTTTTT.